This TCR beta chain is from a study of memory CD4+ T cells and cytomegalovirus serostatus. Turning to the study itself: Of the healthy Belgian adults, several were CMV seropositive and about 24 seronegative.

As processed by the authors: After removing out-of-frame reads, millions of distinct TCRbeta sequences remained. Sequencing used immunoSEQ multiplex PCR; TCRdb keeps in-frame clones, though not all of them. V and J calls and clone size are as listed in that table; D and trimming were resolved from the DNA. The repertoire has tens of thousands of clones, approximately 80% of them found once; the top ten carry around 1.1%. Germline V lookup: CDR1 DFQATT, CDR2 SNEGSKA (reference sequence). The CDR3 is 11 amino acids. V lost 3 bases and J lost 4, with 6 bases in between. The sort gate was single viable CD3+CD4+CD8-CD45RO+ cells for memory CD4+ T cells. The study, taken as a whole, reports: The CMV-associated TCR signature appears largely within the CD4+ memory repertoire. CD4+ memory repertoires contained about 40% of the roughly 150 reported CMV TCRbeta sequences.

Note on this clone: No antigen is known for it.

The rearrangement links TRBV20-1 to TRBJ1-2; no clear D gene. Sequenced sample: memory CD4+ T cells from blood. The clonotype was recovered from an adult in good health and CMV-seronegative. CDR3 coding DNA: TGCAGTGCTAGTTTGACCTATGGCTACACCTTC. Translating it yields CSASLTYGYTF.